This T cell receptor beta chain was documented in a study of cytomegalovirus exposure and HLA in healthy donors. Amplification used 60 Vbeta primers and 13 Jbeta primers. Assay: immunoSEQ multiplex PCR; the TCRdb copy retains only in-frame clones and omits some. The sample lists 160,000 or so clones; around 77% were seen once. On this clone: Its matching antigen is unknown.

The CDR3 totals 14 residues. Germline V gene data show CDR1 as MNHEY and CDR2 as SMNVEV (reference sequence). Trimming took off 3 bases at V and 7 bases at J, with 13 bases between the two ends. Healthy bone marrow donors made up the cohort. Findings and caveats of the study: The study carried out a later analysis of TCR beta sequences. It associated 15,000 to 20,000 of them with specific HLA alleles at a false discovery rate of 0.05. Among immune exposure information, only CMV serostatus was available. The authors later found TCR association rates varying by HLA locus, with DRB1 most and HLA-C fewest.

This clonotype was sampled from a woman under 40 in good health and CMV-seronegative. This chain connects TRBV27 to TRBJ2-1, with D tentatively TRBD1 (6 bases). Sample: PBMCs. The CDR3 bases are TGTGCCAGCAGTTTGACAGGCCTGTGGAATGAGCAGTTCTTC. This encodes CASSLTGLWNEQFF.